These T cell receptor beta chains were read from a single sample in a study of blood T cell repertoires in COVID-19. This table comes from immunoSEQ multiplex PCR, and its TCRdb copy is limited to in-frame clones, with some not included. The table has some 87,000 clones, 70% to 90% seen once. What was sequenced was peripheral blood. Every receptor here comes from a human donor in a cohort sampled during active COVID-19. The CDR3 runs from the conserved cysteine through the conserved F or W. D genes are given only for firm matches. Clone size appears in some rows only: once, few, many, or a class for an expanded clone.

j_call v_call cdr3_length clone_size d_call cdr3_nt cdr3_aa
TRBJ1-4 TRBV25-1 12 . . TGTGCCAGCAGGGGTGACATTGAAAAACTGTTTTTT CASRGDIEKLFF
TRBJ1-3 TRBV5-1 16 . . TGCGCCAGCAGCCAATTGGACAGTCGCTCTGGAAACACCATATATTTT CASSQLDSRSGNTIYF
TRBJ2-7 TRBV7-8 14 . TRBD2 TGTGCCAGCAGCTCCCTAGCGGTCGGCTACGAGCAGTACTTC CASSSLAVGYEQYF
TRBJ2-1 TRBV29-1 12 . . TGCAGCGTTCAATCACTAGCAGCTGAGCAGTTCTTC CSVQSLAAEQFF
TRBJ1-6 TRBV5-1 15 few TRBD1 TGCGCCAGCAGCTTAGGGACAGTTAATAATTCACCCCTCCACTTT CASSLGTVNNSPLHF
TRBJ2-1 TRBV6-5 16 . TRBD2 TGTGCCAGCAGTTACTCTCTTGGCGGGGGGGACAATGAGCAGTTCTTC CASSYSLGGGDNEQFF
TRBJ2-7 TRBV6-2/TRBV6-3 15 . TRBD2 TGTGCCAGCAGTCACTGGACTAGCGGCGTCTACGAGCAGTACTTC CASSHWTSGVYEQYF
TRBJ2-3 TRBV28 15 . TRBD2 TGTGCCAGCAGTTTGAGGCGGGGGGGCCCAGATACGCAGTATTTT CASSLRRGGPDTQYF
TRBJ2-4 TRBV28 13 few . TGTGCCAGCACCAGGCAGGGAGGAAACATTCAGTACTTC CASTRQGGNIQYF
TRBJ1-1 TRBV9 15 . TRBD1 TGTGCCAGCAGCGCCACGCCGGGACAGGTAACCGCGGCTTTCTTT CASSATPGQVTAAFF
TRBJ2-7 TRBV6-5 15 . . TGTGCCAGCAGGCCATACCAGGGGAGCTCCTACGAGCAGTACTTC CASRPYQGSSYEQYF
TRBJ1-4 TRBV7-6 14 . . TGTGCCAGCAGCTCCCAGACGAAGGGGGAAAAACTGTTTTTT CASSSQTKGEKLFF
TRBJ2-2 TRBV6-5 15 . . TGTGCCAGCAGGGGACACGGTCTGAACACCGGGGAGCTGTTTTTT CASRGHGLNTGELFF
TRBJ2-7 TRBV19 14 . . TGTGCCAGTAGTAGGAGGGCCCGGTCCTACGAGCAGTACTTC CASSRRARSYEQYF
TRBJ1-1 TRBV7-8 16 . . TGTGCCAGCAGCTTCCTCTCCGGGGGAGGTGGCACTGAAGCTTTCTTT CASSFLSGGGGTEAFF
TRBJ1-2 TRBV29-1 14 . TRBD1 TGCAGCGTTGATGAGGGGGCGGCCAACTATGGCTACACCTTC CSVDEGAANYGYTF
TRBJ2-3 TRBV24-1 14 . TRBD2 TGTGCCACCAGTGACACGGGAGGAGGAGATACGCAGTATTTT CATSDTGGGDTQYF
TRBJ1-6 TRBV4-3 14 . TRBD1 TGCGCCAGCAGCCAGAGACAGGGGGGTTCACCCCTCCACTTT CASSQRQGGSPLHF
TRBJ2-7 TRBV29-1 14 . TRBD1 TGCAGCGTTGAAGATTGGGCAGGGGGCCGCGAGCAGTACTTC CSVEDWAGGREQYF
TRBJ2-7 TRBV5-4 15 once . TGTGCCAGCAGTGGTGGGTGGGGCCCTTCCTACGAGCAGTACTTC CASSGGWGPSYEQYF
TRBJ1-1 TRBV6-5 13 . TRBD1 TGTGCCAGCAGCTCGGACAGGGACACTGAAGCTTTCTTT CASSSDRDTEAFF
TRBJ1-4 TRBV4-2 16 few . TGTGCCAGCAGCCAAGCTAGGTCTTCAACTAATGAAAAACTGTTTTTT CASSQARSSTNEKLFF
TRBJ1-2 TRBV6-5 12 . . TGTGCCAGCGCTACAGGTTTCTATGGCTACACCTTC CASATGFYGYTF